Sequencing of this T cell receptor beta chain was carried out in a study of Ad26.COV2.S vaccination and SARS-CoV-2 variants. Documented treatment: over 15 received Ad26.COV2.S at low or high dose, single or two shots; 5 received placebo; per-sample allocation not given. Sampling was performed 63 days after the first vaccine or placebo injection. Study-wide findings and caveats: Post-vaccination spike-specific CD8+ and CD4+ T cell responses reportedly had substantial breadth.

The repertoire was sequenced with immunoSEQ multiplex PCR; TCRdb's copy has only in-frame clones and lacks some. This table holds under 500,000 clones, 92% found once. On this clone itself: Its antigen is unidentified.

V was shortened by 4 bases and J by 7 bases, with 19 bases between the two germline ends. CDR3 length: 15 residues. Germline-derived CDR1 and CDR2 are MGHRA and YSYEKL. This TCR was sampled from a person between 18 and 59 years old who received the Ad26.COV2.S COVID-19 vaccine or a placebo. The specimen was peripheral blood, collected in a trial of Ad26.COV2.S vaccine versus placebo. The V call is TRBV4-1, the J call TRBJ1-1; a weak D match, TRBD1 (5 bases). The CDR3 region has the DNA TGCGCCAGCAGCCTCGCTGAGTCGTCGGGGGTTGAAGCTTTCTTT. This encodes CASSLAESSGVEAFF.